This TCR beta chain derives from a study of blood T cell repertoires in COVID-19. About the study: From T cells, B-cell-depleted T cells, or PBMCs came the material, which was cDNA or gDNA.

CDR1 and CDR2 from the germline V gene are MNHNY and SVGAGI (reference sequence). The CDR3 runs to 15 residues. V was pared by 5 bases and J by 5 bases, with 8 bases of the junction left unmatched. Sequenced by immunoSEQ multiplex PCR; TCRdb stores in-frame clones only, minus some. This table holds fewer than 30,000 clones, about 84% found once. Sequencing was done on a sample of peripheral blood. This sequence was found in a woman aged 55-70 years with acute or convalescent COVID-19. The chain employs TRBV6-6 and TRBJ1-2, with 10 bases lining up with TRBD1. Written as DNA, the CDR3 is TGTGCCAGCAGTCCGACCCGGACAGGGGGATATGGCTACACCTTC. It codes for CASSPTRTGGYGYTF.